These 32 T cell receptor beta chains share one sample of origin, sequenced in a study of human CD4 T cells and Enterobacteriaceae. All CD4+ cells other than CD45RA+CCR7+CD95- naive cells were sorted as memory, over 98% pure. Sequenced by immunoSEQ multiplex PCR; TCRdb stores in-frame clones only, minus some. The table shows about 29,000 clones, with about 80% occurring only once. Sequences were obtained from memory CD4+ T cells from blood. Receptors originate from a human donor in good health.

The CDR3 nucleotides read TGTGCCAGCAAGGTGGGGCCAAACACCGGGGAGCTGTTTTTT. Translated: CASKVGPNTGELFF. The V gene is TRBV6-1, the J gene TRBJ2-2; maybe TRBD1 (5 bases). Germline V lookup: CDR1 MNHNS, CDR2 SASEGT. The length of the CDR3 is 14 residues. The V gene lost 7 bases and the J gene lost 2 bases, with 11 bases spanning the gap.

The V gene is TRBV9, the J gene TRBJ2-7; 12 bases fit TRBD2. This CDR3 is 15 amino acids long. V shed 0 bases, J shed 2 bases, and the junction held 0 bases outside the gene matches. Germline V gives CDR1 SGDLS, CDR2 YYNGEE. CDR3 coding DNA: TGTGCCAGCAGCGTAGGACTAGCGGGAGCCTACGAGCAGTACTTC. Protein product: CASSVGLAGAYEQYF.

The rearrangement links TRBV27 to TRBJ2-3; no reliable D call. CDR3 length: 15 amino acids. The germline V gene has CDR1 MNHEY and CDR2 SMNVEV (reference sequence). The germline V and J ends were trimmed by 0 bases and 0 bases, with 7 bases remaining between them. As DNA, the CDR3 is TGTGCCAGCAGTTTATCGCGCTCTAGCACAGATACGCAGTATTTT. Its translation is CASSLSRSSTDTQYF.

The chain is built from TRBV11-2 and TRBJ1-1; D is uncertain. The CDR3 is 14 amino acids. Trimming pared 5 bases from V and 1 base from J, leaving 11 bases between. The germline V gene has CDR1 SGHAT and CDR2 FQNNGV. CDR3 protein: CASSHLRRNTEAFF. The DNA of the CDR3 is TGTGCCAGCAGCCACCTCAGGAGGAACACTGAAGCTTTCTTT. Drawing the rest from reference TRBV11-2 and TRBJ1-1, the complete variable domain is EAGVAQSPRYKIIEKRQSVAFWCNPISGHATLYWYQQILGQGPKLLIQFQNNGVVDDSQLPKDRFSAERLKGVDSTLKIQPAKLEDSAVYLCASSHLRRNTEAFFGQGTRLTVV.

A few counts support this clone. CDR3 DNA: TGTGCCAGCAGCCCAACTAGCGGCCCCCAAGAGACCCAGTACTTC. Translating gives CASSPTSGPQETQYF. The chain employs TRBV28 and TRBJ2-5; TRBD2 agrees at 8 bases. Germline loops: CDR1 MDHEN, CDR2 SYDVKM. The V and J ends lost 6 bases and 1 base, in that order; junction bases with no gene match: 7. This CDR3 has 15 residues.

The DNA of the CDR3 is TGTGCCATCAGTCCGACTAGCGGGAGCGGGTCGGCCTACAATGAGCAGTTCTTC. Translation: CAISPTSGSGSAYNEQFF. The chain combines TRBV10-3 with TRBJ2-1; 12 bases are a match to TRBD2. The CDR3 length is 18 residues. Germline-derived CDR1 and CDR2 are ENHRY and SYGVKD. With V trimmed by 5 bases and J by 2 bases, 10 bases remained unmatched.

The chain carries TRBV5-1 and TRBJ1-4; 10 nucleotides line up with TRBD1. Unmatched junction bases numbered 7, after V lost 4 bases and J lost 7 bases. CDR3 length: 15 amino acids. Germline V gives CDR1 SGHRS, CDR2 YFSETQ. The chain's CDR3 is CASSHGTGAPEKLFF. The CDR3 nucleotides read TGCGCCAGCAGCCACGGGACAGGGGCCCCTGAAAAACTGTTTTTT.

V and J are TRBV7-9 and TRBJ2-3, with 11 bases identical to TRBD2. The CDR3 sequence is 15 residues long. CDR1 SEHNR and CDR2 FQNEAQ come from the germline V gene (reference sequence). V gave up 4 bases and J gave up 4 bases; unmatched junction bases: 4. The CDR3 DNA sequence: TGTGCCAGCAGCTCAGGACTAGCGGGCTCAGATACGCAGTATTTT. Protein: CASSSGLAGSDTQYF.

V is TRBV27 and J is TRBJ1-5, with no clear D. Trimming took 6 bases from V and 3 from J, leaving 18 bases between them. This CDR3 has 16 amino acids. Germline V gene sequence: CDR1 MNHEY, CDR2 SMNVEV (reference sequence). The CDR3 DNA follows: TGTGCCAGCAGCCCGTTACAGCGATTAATCAATCAGCCCCAGCATTTT. Amino acid sequence: CASSPLQRLINQPQHF.

The chain recombines TRBV10-1 with TRBJ2-5; TRBD1 matches at 7 bases. The CDR3 totals 13 residues. Germline V lookup: CDR1 WNHNN, CDR2 SYGVQD (reference sequence). The V gene end was trimmed by 6 bases and the J gene end by 2 bases; junction bases not matched to a gene: 3. The CDR3 region is CASSPGQQETQYF. DNA of the CDR3: TGCGCCAGCAGCCCGGGACAGCAAGAGACCCAGTACTTC.

This clone was counted once. This rearrangement joins TRBV29-1 to TRBJ2-6; 8 nucleotides agree with TRBD1. Germline CDR1 reads SQVTM; CDR2 reads ANQGSEA. This CDR3 comprises 16 residues. V was clipped by 4 bases and J by 2 bases; unmatched bases: 7. The CDR3 DNA reads TGCAGCGTTGGACGGCAGGGGGCGGCTGGGGCCAACGTCCTGACTTTC. This sequence encodes CSVGRQGAAGANVLTF.

The J gene is TRBJ2-2, the V gene TRBV14; possibly TRBD1 for D (5 bases). This CDR3 comprises 17 residues. Germline V gene sequence: CDR1 SGHDN, CDR2 FVKESK. With 0 bases removed from V and 7 bases from J, the gap between germline ends came to 18 bases. CDR3 sequence reads: CASSQDLPLTDHGELFF. DNA of the CDR3: TGTGCCAGCAGCCAAGATTTACCTTTGACAGATCACGGGGAGCTGTTTTTT.

The rearrangement uses TRBV11-2 and TRBJ2-1, with unresolved D. The germline gives CDR1 SGHAT, CDR2 FQNNGV. V lost 1 base, J lost 5 bases, and 12 bases lay in between. The CDR3 runs 15 residues. DNA of the CDR3: TGTGCCAGCAGCTTAGTGCGTCGTCCGGACAATGAGCAGTTCTTC. The encoded protein is CASSLVRRPDNEQFF.

The count of this clone is one. The CDR3 region has the DNA TGTGCCAGTAGCGAACTCGGGTCGAGCGGTGGCTACACCTTC. Its translation: CASSELGSSGGYTF. The chain employs TRBV19 and TRBJ1-2; D gene unclear. V lost 6 bases and J 7 bases, leaving 18 bases between the germline ends. The CDR3 totals 14 residues. Germline-derived CDR1 and CDR2 are LNHDA and SQIVND (reference sequence).

The rearrangement links TRBV7-2 to TRBJ1-1; a possible D gene is TRBD1 (6 bases). Trimming pared 1 base from V and 4 bases from J, leaving 13 bases between. This CDR3 is built from 15 residues. Germline V gene lookup returns CDR1 SGHTA and CDR2 FQGNSA. DNA of the CDR3: TGTGCCAGCAGCTTAGGGCCGGGGGGCACCACTGAAGCTTTCTTT. Its translation: CASSLGPGGTTEAFF.

This chain connects TRBV19 to TRBJ2-2, with D hard to call. Germline-derived CDR1 and CDR2 are LNHDA and SQIVND (reference sequence). This CDR3 has 14 residues. V was clipped by 1 base and J by 0 bases, with 3 bases between them. CDR3 loop: CASSIGANTGELFF. Here the CDR3 DNA reads TGTGCCAGTAGTATAGGAGCGAACACCGGGGAGCTGTTTTTT. The whole variable domain, filled in from reference TRBV19 and TRBJ2-2, reads DGGITQSPKYLFRKEGQNVTLSCEQNLNHDAMYWYRQDPGQGLRLIYYSQIVNDFQKGDIAEGYSVSREKKESFPLTVTSAQKNPTAFYLCASSIGANTGELFFGEGSRLTVL.

As DNA, the CDR3 is TGTGCCAGCAGGATAAAGGGGAGCCAGGGGAACACTGAAGCTTTCTTT. Its protein is CASRIKGSQGNTEAFF. The chain is built from TRBV7-2 and TRBJ1-1; maybe TRBD1 (5 bases). The CDR3 is 16 amino acids. Germline values: CDR1 SGHTA, CDR2 FQGNSA. Trimming shortened V by 6 bases and J by 1 base, and 18 bases separated the two germline ends.

V and J are TRBV6-5 and TRBJ2-1; 7 bases are a match to TRBD2. Trimming cost V 2 bases and J 4 bases; bases outside gene matches: 5. The CDR3 has 15 amino acids. Germline V gene sequence: CDR1 MNHEY, CDR2 SVGAGI. CDR3 nucleotide sequence: TGTGCCAGCAGTTACGCGGGACTACCTTACAATGAGCAGTTCTTC. Protein sequence: CASSYAGLPYNEQFF.

The chain employs TRBV25-1 and TRBJ2-1; TRBD2 matches at 14 bases. The trim removed 4 bases at V and 4 bases at J, leaving 3 bases unmatched. This CDR3 comprises 16 residues. Germline CDR1 reads MGHDK; CDR2 reads SYGVNS. DNA for the CDR3: TGTGCCAGCAGTGGACGACTAGCGGGAGGGTACAATGAGCAGTTCTTC. Its protein is CASSGRLAGGYNEQFF.

The chain recombines TRBV5-1 with TRBJ2-1, with no clear D. Trimming shortened V by 0 bases and J by 5 bases, and 9 bases separated the two germline ends. The CDR3 sequence is 14 residues long. Germline values: CDR1 SGHRS, CDR2 YFSETQ. The chain's CDR3 is CASSLATNDNEQFF. The DNA of the CDR3 is TGCGCCAGCAGCTTGGCAACCAATGACAATGAGCAGTTCTTC. Full variable domain (remainder filled in from reference TRBV5-1 and TRBJ2-1): KAGVTQTPRYLIKTRGQQVTLSCSPISGHRSVSWYQQTPGQGLQFLFEYFSETQRNKGNFPGRFSGRQFSNSRSEMNVSTLELGDSALYLCASSLATNDNEQFFGPGTRLTVL.

The chain is built from TRBV30 and TRBJ1-6; TRBD1 is a possible D gene (6 bases). The germline V and J ends were trimmed by 5 bases and 10 bases, with 15 bases remaining between them. The germline V gene encodes CDR1 GTSNPN and CDR2 SVGIG (reference sequence). This CDR3 is 13 amino acids long. The CDR3 sequence: CAWGAGAGSPLHF. The DNA for the CDR3 is TGTGCCTGGGGCGCGGGGGCAGGATCACCCCTCCACTTT.

The CDR3 region has the DNA TGCAGCGCTTTGGGAGGGGAGACCCAGTACTTC. Its translation is CSALGGETQYF. The chain has TRBV20-1 and TRBJ2-5; 7 bases are shared with TRBD2. The CDR3 spans 11 residues. Per germline, CDR1 DFQATT and CDR2 SNEGSKA (reference sequence).

The chain combines TRBV28 with TRBJ1-5; 8 positions match TRBD1. Germline V gene sequence: CDR1 MDHEN, CDR2 SYDVKM. V trimming: 4 bases; J trimming: 0 bases; junction bases outside the gene matches: 8. The CDR3 contains 17 residues. This CDR3 reads CASSSTGALFSNQPQHF. CDR3 nucleotides: TGTGCCAGCAGTTCGACAGGGGCCCTCTTTAGCAATCAGCCCCAGCATTTT.

The J gene is TRBJ2-7, the V gene TRBV19, with TRBD1 identical over 7 bases. The germline V gene encodes CDR1 LNHDA and CDR2 SQIVND (reference sequence). The CDR3 has 15 amino acids. Trimming cost V 1 base and J 2 bases; bases outside gene matches: 5. The CDR3 nucleotides read TGTGCCAGTAGTATAGGGACCGGACAGGCCTACGAGCAGTACTTC. Translation gives CASSIGTGQAYEQYF.

The chain recombines TRBV5-6 with TRBJ2-1, with TRBD1 identical over 7 bases. The CDR3 spans 16 residues. The junction had 9 bases not matched to a gene; V was cut back by 2 bases and J by 4 bases. CDR1 SGHDT and CDR2 YYEEEE come from the germline V gene. DNA of the CDR3: TGTGCCAGCAGCTTTCCGGGACAGAGATCGTACAATGAGCAGTTCTTC. Translating gives CASSFPGQRSYNEQFF.

This clone was found once. This chain joins TRBV9 and TRBJ2-1; possible D gene TRBD2, 6 bases. CDR1 is SGDLS and CDR2 is YYNGEE in the germline V gene. The CDR3 is 15 amino acids. The V end was cut by 2 bases, the J end by 3 bases, with 12 bases between. CDR3 sequence: CASSVSGANYNEQFF. CDR3 DNA: TGTGCCAGCAGCGTTAGCGGAGCAAACTACAATGAGCAGTTCTTC.

This clone was seen more than once but under ten times. The chain is built from TRBV6-1 and TRBJ1-4; D is uncertain. This CDR3 comprises 18 residues. Germline V gene sequence: CDR1 MNHNS, CDR2 SASEGT. The V and J ends lost 2 bases and 5 bases respectively, with 21 bases between them. In nucleotides, the CDR3 is TGTGCCAGCAGTGAAAGGATAGGGCTAGGCCGATTAAATGAAAAACTGTTTTTT. This translates into CASSERIGLGRLNEKLFF.

This clone occurred once. Other DNA sequences from this sample encode an identical CDR3 as well. The genes are TRBV11-2 and TRBJ1-2; TRBD1 matches at 9 bases. The CDR3 contains 13 residues. Germline CDR1 SGHAT, CDR2 FQNNGV. The V gene end was trimmed by 5 bases and the J gene end by 8 bases; junction bases not matched to a gene: 6. The CDR3 region has the DNA TGTGCCAGCAGCCCAACAGGGGGCGGAGGCTACACCTTC. It is translated as CASSPTGGGGYTF.

This rearrangement joins TRBV28 to TRBJ2-4; TRBD2 agrees at 7 bases. Per germline, CDR1 MDHEN and CDR2 SYDVKM. The V segment lost 7 bases and the J segment 1 base; nucleotides outside the gene matches: 7. CDR3 length: 15 amino acids. In DNA form, the CDR3 reads TGTGCCAGCACTCCCGACGGGGGGGCCAAAAACATTCAGTACTTC. This encodes CASTPDGGAKNIQYF.

This chain uses TRBV6-1 with TRBJ1-5, with D perhaps TRBD1 (5 bases). The V gene's germline CDR1 is MNHNS and CDR2 SASEGT. The CDR3 sequence is 17 residues long. The V end was cut by 2 bases, the J end by 3 bases, with 17 bases between. CDR3 in amino acids: CASSESRSGGVNQPQHF. In nucleotides, the CDR3 is TGTGCCAGCAGTGAATCGAGGTCGGGGGGAGTCAATCAGCCCCAGCATTTT.

This clone was seen once. This sequence joins TRBV29-1 and TRBJ1-2; perhaps TRBD1 as D (5 bases). V lost 1 base and J lost 3, with 12 bases in between. Per the germline V gene, CDR1 is SQVTM and CDR2 is ANQGSEA. The CDR3 consists of 14 residues. CDR3 sequence (DNA): TGCAGCGTTGAAGGATCAGGGACGGACTATGGCTACACCTTC. Its translation: CSVEGSGTDYGYTF. The full variable domain, in which reference TRBV29-1 and TRBJ1-2 provide the parts outside the CDR3, is SAVISQKPSRDICQRGTSLTIQCQVDSQVTMMFWYRQQPGQSLTLIATANQGSEATYESGFVIDKFPISRPNLTFSTLTVSNMSPEDSSIYLCSVEGSGTDYGYTFGSGTRLTVV.

The chain employs TRBV5-4 and TRBJ2-2, with 8 bases aligning to TRBD2. The J segment lost 1 base and the V segment lost 2 bases, leaving 4 bases of the junction unmatched. The germline gives CDR1 SGHNT, CDR2 YYREEE (reference sequence). There are 16 residues in the CDR3. The CDR3 here is CASSFRAGGNTGELFF. In DNA form, the CDR3 reads TGTGCCAGCAGCTTTAGGGCGGGAGGGAACACCGGGGAGCTGTTTTTT.